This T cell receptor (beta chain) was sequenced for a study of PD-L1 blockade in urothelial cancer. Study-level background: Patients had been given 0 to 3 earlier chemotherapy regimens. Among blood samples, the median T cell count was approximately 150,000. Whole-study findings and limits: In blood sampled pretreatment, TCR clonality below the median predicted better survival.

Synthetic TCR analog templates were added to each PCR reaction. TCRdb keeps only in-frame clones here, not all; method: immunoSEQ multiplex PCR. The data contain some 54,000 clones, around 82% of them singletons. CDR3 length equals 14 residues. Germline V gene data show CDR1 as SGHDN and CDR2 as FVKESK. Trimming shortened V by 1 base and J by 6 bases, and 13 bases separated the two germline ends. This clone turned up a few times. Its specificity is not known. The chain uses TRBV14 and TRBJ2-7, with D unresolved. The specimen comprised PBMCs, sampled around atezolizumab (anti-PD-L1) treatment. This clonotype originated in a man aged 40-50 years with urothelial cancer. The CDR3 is CASSQVHVSGEQYF. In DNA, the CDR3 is TGTGCCAGCAGCCAAGTCCATGTTTCGGGCGAGCAGTACTTC.